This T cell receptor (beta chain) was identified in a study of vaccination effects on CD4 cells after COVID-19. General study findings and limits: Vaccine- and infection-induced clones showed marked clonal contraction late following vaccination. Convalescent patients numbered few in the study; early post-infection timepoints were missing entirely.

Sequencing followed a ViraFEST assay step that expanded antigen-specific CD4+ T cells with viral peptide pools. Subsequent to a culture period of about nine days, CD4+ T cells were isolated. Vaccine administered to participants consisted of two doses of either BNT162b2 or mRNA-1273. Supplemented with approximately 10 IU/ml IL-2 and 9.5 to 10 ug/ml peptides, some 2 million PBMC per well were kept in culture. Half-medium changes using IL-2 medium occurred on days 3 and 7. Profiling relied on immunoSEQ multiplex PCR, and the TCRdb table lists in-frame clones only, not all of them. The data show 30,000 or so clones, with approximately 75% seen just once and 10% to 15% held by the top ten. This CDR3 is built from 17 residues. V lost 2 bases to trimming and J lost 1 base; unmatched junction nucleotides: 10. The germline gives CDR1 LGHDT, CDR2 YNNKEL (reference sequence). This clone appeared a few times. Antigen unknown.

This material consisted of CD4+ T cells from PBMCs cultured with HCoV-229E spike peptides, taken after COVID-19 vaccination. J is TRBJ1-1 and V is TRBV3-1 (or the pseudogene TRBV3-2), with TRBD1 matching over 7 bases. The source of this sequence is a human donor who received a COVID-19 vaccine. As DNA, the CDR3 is TGTGCCAGCAGCCAACCGCCCAGGGACAGCTCGAACACTGAAGCTTTCTTT. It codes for CASSQPPRDSSNTEAFF.